What follows are 32 T cell receptor beta chains derived from one specimen sequenced in a study of blood T cell repertoires in COVID-19. Clones were read by immunoSEQ multiplex PCR, and TCRdb kept only the in-frame ones, dropping some. Among about 200,000 clones, roughly 90% were seen once, and the ten largest hold around 2.2%. Sequencing was done on a sample of peripheral blood. Receptors were obtained from a man between 25 and 39 years old who had recovered from COVID-19.

This clone was counted only a few times. The chain combines TRBV10-1 with TRBJ1-1, with D possibly being TRBD1 (6 bases). V was shortened by 8 bases and J by 1 base, with 11 bases between the two germline ends. There are 13 residues in the CDR3. CDR1 and CDR2 from the germline V gene are WNHNN and SYGVQD (reference sequence). The CDR3 DNA reads as TGCGCCAGCCGAACGACAGGGAACACTGAAGCTTTCTTT. Its protein product is CASRTTGNTEAFF.

In nucleotides, the CDR3 is TGCGCCAGCAGCTTGTACCAGGCGAACACCGGGGAGCTGTTTTTT. Amino acids: CASSLYQANTGELFF. V and J are TRBV5-1 and TRBJ2-2, with D unresolved. Germline V gives CDR1 SGHRS, CDR2 YFSETQ. CDR3 length: 15 residues. The ends were cut back, 1 base at V and 0 bases at J, with 7 bases in the middle.

This clone was recorded only once. The chain has TRBV7-9 and TRBJ2-5, with D unresolved. The V and J ends lost 1 base and 1 base respectively, with 7 bases between them. CDR3 length equals 14 residues. Germline V CDR1 and CDR2: SEHNR, FQNEAQ (reference sequence). CDR3 bases: TGTGCCAGCAGCTTAGGAGGTACCCAAGAGACCCAGTACTTC. The encoded protein is CASSLGGTQETQYF.

V is TRBV7-6 and J is TRBJ2-7; 11 nucleotides line up with TRBD1. This CDR3 region has 16 residues. Germline V gene data show CDR1 as SGHVS and CDR2 as FNYEAQ. The junction had 7 bases not matched to a gene; V was cut back by 0 bases and J by 6 bases. CDR3 in amino acids: CASSLAQGQGAGEQYF. The DNA for the CDR3 is TGTGCCAGCAGCTTAGCCCAAGGACAGGGGGCGGGCGAGCAGTACTTC.

The V gene is TRBV7-2, the J gene TRBJ2-2; D is perhaps TRBD2 (6 bases). The V and J ends lost 1 base and 6 bases respectively, with 12 bases between them. This CDR3 has 15 residues. Germline V gene sequence: CDR1 SGHTA, CDR2 FQGNSA. The CDR3 loop reads CASSLGGGAPGELFF. The CDR3 DNA is TGTGCCAGCAGCTTAGGTGGCGGGGCTCCCGGGGAGCTGTTTTTT.

In this sample, this clone turned up once. The rearrangement uses TRBV5-6 and TRBJ1-1; D uncertain. Per the germline V gene, CDR1 is SGHDT and CDR2 is YYEEEE. The V end was cut by 1 base, the J end by 5 bases, with 21 bases between. This CDR3 comprises 17 residues. The CDR3 sequence: CASSLFAAGGRWTEAFF. The DNA of the CDR3 is TGTGCCAGCAGCTTGTTCGCGGCAGGAGGCAGATGGACTGAAGCTTTCTTT. The variable domain in full, completed from reference TRBV5-6 and TRBJ1-1, reads DAGVTQSPTHLIKTRGQQVTLRCSPKSGHDTVSWYQQALGQGPQFIFQYYEEEERQRGNFPDRFSGHQFPNYSSELNVNALLLGDSALYLCASSLFAAGGRWTEAFFGQGTRLTVV.

J is TRBJ2-2 and V is TRBV3-1 (or the pseudogene TRBV3-2); D gene uncertain. CDR3 length: 14 residues. V gave up 2 bases and J gave up 6 bases, with 10 bases separating them. The germline gives CDR1 LGHDT, CDR2 YNNKEL (reference sequence). CDR3 sequence (DNA): TGTGCCAGCAGCCAAAGTGAAGAGGCCGGGGAGCTGTTTTTT. It yields the protein CASSQSEEAGELFF.

This chain links TRBV19 with TRBJ2-5; maybe TRBD1 (5 bases). V was cut by 7 bases and J by 5 bases, with 8 bases left in between. There are 11 residues in the CDR3. Germline CDR1 and CDR2: LNHDA and SQIVND (reference sequence). The CDR3, as DNA: TGTGCCAGTAAGGGGTGGGAGACCCAGTACTTC. This codes for CASKGWETQYF.

The chain is built from TRBV30 and TRBJ2-3; tentatively, D is TRBD2 (5 bases). Per the germline V gene, CDR1 is GTSNPN and CDR2 is SVGIG (reference sequence). The CDR3 runs to 12 residues. Between the trimmed V and J ends, which lost 7 bases and 4 bases, there was a span of 12 bases. The CDR3, as DNA: TGTGCCTCCGCGGAGGTGTCAGATACGCAGTATTTT. Translated, it gives CASAEVSDTQYF.

This clone was seen a single time. The gene calls are TRBV6-5 and TRBJ2-5, with 7 nucleotides matching TRBD2. This CDR3 contains 13 residues. CDR1 is MNHEY, CDR2 SVGAGI, per germline. The CDR3 nucleotides are TGTGCTTGCGGGGCGGGGCGGGGGGAGACCCAGTACTTC. It translates to CACGAGRGETQYF.

V is TRBV6-4 and J is TRBJ2-7; TRBD2 aligns across 9 bases. Unmatched junction bases numbered 5, after V lost 4 bases and J lost 1 base. The CDR3 is 15 residues long. Germline lookup yields CDR1 MRHNA and CDR2 SNTAGT. CDR3 loop: CASSVGSGGSYEQYF. In nucleotides, the CDR3 is TGTGCCAGCAGTGTTGGTAGCGGGGGTTCCTACGAGCAGTACTTC.

This chain links TRBV11-2 with TRBJ1-6; maybe TRBD1 (6 bases). Trimming took 3 bases from V and 6 from J, leaving 12 bases between them. This CDR3 contains 15 residues. The germline V gene has CDR1 SGHAT and CDR2 FQNNGV. CDR3 amino acids: CASSFVRDINSPLHF. CDR3 nucleotides: TGTGCCAGCAGCTTTGTCCGGGACATTAATTCACCCCTCCACTTT.

The chain combines TRBV6-4 with TRBJ2-7; D ambiguous. The germline V gene encodes CDR1 MRHNA and CDR2 SNTAGT. The germline V and J ends were trimmed by 0 bases and 9 bases, with 15 bases remaining between them. This CDR3 spans 14 amino acids. CDR3 residues: CASSDSYPYLGQYF. The CDR3 DNA follows: TGTGCCAGCAGTGACTCCTACCCTTACCTAGGGCAGTACTTC.

This chain uses TRBV7-9 with TRBJ2-3; 11 bases agree with TRBD2. The CDR3 length is 16 residues. The V and J ends lost 5 bases and 3 bases, in that order; junction bases with no gene match: 7. Germline V gene data show CDR1 as SEHNR and CDR2 as FQNEAQ (reference sequence). The CDR3 loop is CASSDLLAGATDTQYF. In nucleotides, the CDR3 is TGTGCCAGCAGCGACCTACTAGCGGGGGCGACAGATACGCAGTATTTT.

V usage is TRBV19 and J usage is TRBJ1-6, with D possibly TRBD1 on 6 matching bases. The CDR3 covers 15 residues. Trimming shortened V by 5 bases and J by 7 bases, and 15 bases separated the two germline ends. CDR1 LNHDA and CDR2 SQIVND come from the germline V gene (reference sequence). CDR3 sequence (DNA): TGTGCCAGTAGTCCCCAGGGGATGGAAAATTCACCCCTCCACTTT. Amino acid sequence: CASSPQGMENSPLHF.

The rearrangement joins TRBV9 to TRBJ2-7; TRBD1 is a possible D gene (5 bases). The length of the CDR3 is 15 residues. Germline CDR1 is SGDLS and CDR2 is YYNGEE. V lost 2 bases and J lost 2, with 14 bases in between. The CDR3 DNA is TGTGCCAGCAGCGTTAGATTGCGACAGCCCTACGAGCAGTACTTC. This sequence encodes CASSVRLRQPYEQYF. The whole variable domain, filled in from reference TRBV9 and TRBJ2-7, reads DSGVTQTPKHLITATGQRVTLRCSPRSGDLSVYWYQQSLDQGLQFLIQYYNGEERAKGNILERFSAQQFPDLHSELNLSSLELGDSALYFCASSVRLRQPYEQYFGPGTRLTVT.

The CDR3 loop is CASSLAGGPNNEQFF. The CDR3 DNA reads as TGCGCCAGCAGCTTAGCGGGGGGGCCGAACAATGAGCAGTTCTTC. The chain links TRBV10-2 to TRBJ2-1; 11 nucleotides align to TRBD2. The J segment lost 5 bases and the V segment lost 6 bases, leaving 6 bases of the junction unmatched. CDR3 length: 15 residues. From germline, CDR1 is WSHSY and CDR2 SAAADI.

This rearrangement joins TRBV9 to TRBJ2-7; 8 positions agree with TRBD1. The CDR3 is 16 amino acids. Germline V CDR1 and CDR2: SGDLS, YYNGEE. Germline trimming cut 2 bases from V and 2 bases from J; bases unmatched to any gene: 9. The CDR3, as DNA: TGTGCCAGCAGCGTCAGCCAGGACAGGGCTACCTACGAGCAGTACTTC. Protein sequence: CASSVSQDRATYEQYF.

The rearrangement joins TRBV12-3 or TRBV12-4 to TRBJ1-2, with a possible D match to TRBD1 (5 bases). Trimming pared 8 bases from V and 13 bases from J, leaving 17 bases between. The CDR3 sequence is 11 residues long. The CDR3 here is CASLLAGTGTF. The DNA for the CDR3 is TGTGCCAGCCTCCTTGCGGGGACTGGCACCTTC.

V usage is TRBV7-8 and J usage is TRBJ1-1, with D tentatively TRBD1 (6 bases). The CDR3 has 12 residues. Germline V CDR1 and CDR2: SGHVS, FQNEAQ. V lost 1 base, J lost 6 bases, and 6 bases lay in between. CDR3 loop: CASSLDRAEAFF. CDR3 DNA: TGTGCCAGCAGCTTAGACAGGGCTGAAGCTTTCTTT.

The chain employs TRBV2 and TRBJ2-2; 8 bases align to TRBD2. The length of the CDR3 is 14 residues. Losses at the gene ends were 7 bases for V and 4 bases for J; bases not matched to a gene: 5. Looked up from germline, CDR1 is SNHLY and CDR2 is FYNNEI. The CDR3 region has the DNA TGTGCCAGCATGAAGCGGGGGCCCACCGGGGAGCTGTTTTTT. Encoded protein: CASMKRGPTGELFF. Filled out from reference TRBV2 and TRBJ2-2, the complete variable domain reads EPEVTQTPSHQVTQMGQEVILRCVPISNHLYFYWYRQILGQKVEFLVSFYNNEISEKSEIFDDQFSVERPDGSNFTLKIRSTKLEDSAMYFCASMKRGPTGELFFGEGSRLTVL.

This clone was seen a single time. This chain joins TRBV19 and TRBJ1-5; 7 bases match TRBD1. Germline CDR1 and CDR2: LNHDA and SQIVND (reference sequence). Trimming at V came to 6 bases and at J to 0 bases, leaving 2 bases not matched to a gene. This CDR3 has 14 residues. The CDR3 DNA is TGTGCCAGTAGCCACAGGGGTAGCAATCAGCCCCAGCATTTT. Translating it yields CASSHRGSNQPQHF.

This clone was detected only once. This chain uses TRBV9 with TRBJ2-7; D gene ambiguous. Germline V gene lookup returns CDR1 SGDLS and CDR2 YYNGEE. The V gene lost 3 bases and the J gene lost 3 bases, with 13 bases spanning the gap. The CDR3 has 14 amino acids. CDR3 coding DNA: TGTGCCAGCAGCGCCCCCGGAGCGCTCTACGAGCAGTACTTC. This codes for CASSAPGALYEQYF.

In this sample, this clone turned up once. The V gene is TRBV11-2, the J gene TRBJ2-1; D is perhaps TRBD2 (6 bases). The V and J ends lost 2 bases and 4 bases respectively, with 12 bases between them. This CDR3 comprises 15 residues. CDR1 and CDR2 (germline): SGHAT, FQNNGV. CDR3 bases: TGTGCCAGCAGCTTAATCGGGGGAACATACAATGAGCAGTTCTTC. Its translation: CASSLIGGTYNEQFF.

This clone was detected once. The chain is built from TRBV7-2 and TRBJ2-2; 10 positions agree with TRBD1. This CDR3 has 15 residues. The V gene's germline CDR1 is SGHTA and CDR2 FQGNSA. V dropped 4 bases and J dropped 4; count of bases not matched to a gene: 3. CDR3 amino acids: CASSWDRGGTGELFF. CDR3 DNA: TGTGCCAGCAGCTGGGACAGGGGTGGCACCGGGGAGCTGTTTTTT.

This rearrangement joins TRBV19 to TRBJ1-1, with D unresolved. There are 12 residues in the CDR3. V was trimmed by 5 bases and J by 3 bases, leaving 7 bases between them. Germline assignment: CDR1 LNHDA and CDR2 SQIVND (reference sequence). DNA for the CDR3: TGTGCCAGTAGTCTTAGCCACACTGAAGCTTTCTTT. It translates to CASSLSHTEAFF.

The rearrangement joins TRBV12-3 or TRBV12-4 to TRBJ1-2; the D is unclear. Trimming took off 6 bases at V and 4 bases at J, with 12 bases between the two ends. The CDR3 spans 13 residues. CDR3 region: CASSREVLYGYTF. CDR3 sequence (DNA): TGTGCCAGCAGCCGAGAGGTTCTCTATGGCTACACCTTC.

This clone appeared once. The chain combines TRBV12-3 or TRBV12-4 with TRBJ2-3; TRBD2 is a possible D gene (5 bases). V gave up 6 bases and J gave up 4 bases, with 11 bases separating them. The CDR3 sequence is 13 residues long. The CDR3 sequence: CASRGTRADTQYF. The CDR3 DNA is TGTGCCAGCAGGGGAACTAGAGCAGATACGCAGTATTTT.

The chain couples TRBV10-3 to TRBJ2-2; the D gene is possibly TRBD1 (6 bases). Germline V CDR1 and CDR2: ENHRY, SYGVKD. Trimming removed 0 bases at V and 2 bases at J, with 13 bases between. The CDR3 covers 17 residues. The CDR3 bases are TGTGCCATCAGTGAGTCGTCAAACAGGGTAAACACCGGGGAGCTGTTTTTT. As protein: CAISESSNRVNTGELFF.

This rearrangement joins TRBV6-5 to TRBJ2-7, with TRBD2 identical over 12 bases. Trimming at V came to 7 bases and at J to 0 bases, leaving 1 base not matched to a gene. Looked up from germline, CDR1 is MNHEY and CDR2 is SVGAGI. The CDR3 covers 14 residues. The CDR3 here is CASMTSGGSYEQYF. DNA of the CDR3: TGTGCCAGCATGACTAGCGGGGGCTCCTACGAGCAGTACTTC.

V usage is TRBV27 and J usage is TRBJ1-6; D gene ambiguous. Germline V gene sequence: CDR1 MNHEY, CDR2 SMNVEV (reference sequence). The CDR3 extends over 13 amino acids. The V end lost 3 bases, the J end lost 7 bases, and 7 bases lay between the germline ends. CDR3 nucleotides: TGTGCCAGCAGTTTTTTTCTGAATTCACCCCTCCACTTT. It codes for CASSFFLNSPLHF.

V is TRBV7-9 and J is TRBJ2-7; 9 bases map to TRBD2. CDR1 and CDR2 from the germline V gene are SEHNR and FQNEAQ (reference sequence). This CDR3 has 16 amino acids. V trimming: 3 bases; J trimming: 3 bases; junction bases outside the gene matches: 9. CDR3 DNA: TGTGCCAGCAGCTTGGACCAGACTAGCGGAAACTACGAGCAGTACTTC. Its protein product is CASSLDQTSGNYEQYF.